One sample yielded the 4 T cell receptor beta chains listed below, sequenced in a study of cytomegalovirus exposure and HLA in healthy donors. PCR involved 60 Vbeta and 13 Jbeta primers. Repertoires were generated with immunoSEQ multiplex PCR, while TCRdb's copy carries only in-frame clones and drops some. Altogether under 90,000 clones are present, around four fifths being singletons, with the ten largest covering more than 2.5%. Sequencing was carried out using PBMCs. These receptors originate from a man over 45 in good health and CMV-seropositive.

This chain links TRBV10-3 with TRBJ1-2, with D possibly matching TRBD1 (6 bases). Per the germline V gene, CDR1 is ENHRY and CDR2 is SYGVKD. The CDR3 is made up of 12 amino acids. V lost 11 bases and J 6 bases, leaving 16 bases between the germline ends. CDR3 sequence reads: CAVYRARDGYTF. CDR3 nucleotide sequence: TGTGCCGTCTACAGGGCGCGGGATGGCTACACCTTC.

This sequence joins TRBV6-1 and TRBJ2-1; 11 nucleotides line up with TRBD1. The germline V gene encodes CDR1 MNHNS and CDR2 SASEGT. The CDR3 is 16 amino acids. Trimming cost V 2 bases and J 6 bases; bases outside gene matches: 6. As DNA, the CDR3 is TGTGCCAGCAGTGAACGGACAGGGGGCGGTCTCAATGAGCAGTTCTTC. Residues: CASSERTGGGLNEQFF.

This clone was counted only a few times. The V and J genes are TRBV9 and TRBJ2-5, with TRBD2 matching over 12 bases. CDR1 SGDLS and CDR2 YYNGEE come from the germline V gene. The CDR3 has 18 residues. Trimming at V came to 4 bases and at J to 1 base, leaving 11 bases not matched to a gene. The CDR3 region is CASSSQTSGSLLQETQYF. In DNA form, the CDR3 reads TGTGCCAGCAGCTCCCAGACTAGCGGGAGCCTACTCCAAGAGACCCAGTACTTC.

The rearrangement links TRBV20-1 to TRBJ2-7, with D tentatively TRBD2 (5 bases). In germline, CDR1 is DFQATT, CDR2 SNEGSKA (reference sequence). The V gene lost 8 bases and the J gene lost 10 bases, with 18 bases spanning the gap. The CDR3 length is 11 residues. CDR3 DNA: TGCAGTAAGAGGACTGACTCGGGACAGTACTTC. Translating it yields CSKRTDSGQYF.